This T cell receptor (beta chain) comes out of a study of blood T cell repertoires in COVID-19. Turning to the study itself: Some COVID-19 samples were acute and others convalescent; all came from the United States, Italy and Spain.

Original data processing: Reference gene primers were amplified, and this amplification served to estimate nucleated cell counts. The table came from immunoSEQ multiplex PCR; TCRdb's copy has only in-frame clones and leaves some out. Clone size and the V and J calls come from that table; the DNA yielded D and trimming. The data hold about 63,000 clones, with almost 95% observed a single time. CDR3 length: 13 residues. The germline gives CDR1 LGHDT, CDR2 YNNKEL (reference sequence). V lost 2 bases and J 11 bases, leaving 15 bases between the germline ends. The sequence derives from a man aged 50 to 60 with active COVID-19. The chain has TRBV3-1 (or the pseudogene TRBV3-2) and TRBJ1-1, with D possibly TRBD1 on 5 matching bases. Sequencing was done on a sample of peripheral blood. CDR3 loop: CASSQINKGPAFF. CDR3 DNA: TGTGCCAGCAGCCAAATCAACAAGGGGCCGGCTTTCTTT.